The 25 T cell receptor beta chains reported below all come from one sample, sequenced in a study of blood T cell repertoires in COVID-19. Clones were sequenced by immunoSEQ multiplex PCR, and TCRdb holds only the in-frame ones, with some missing. The sample has a few hundred thousand clones; 86% are singletons. Sequencing input: peripheral blood. These receptors originate from a man between 60 and 70 years old with acute or convalescent COVID-19.

The rearrangement links TRBV15 to TRBJ2-5; D gene unclear. Germline V gives CDR1 LNHNV, CDR2 YYDKDF (reference sequence). This CDR3 is 13 amino acids long. V was shortened by 4 bases and J by 9 bases, with 15 bases between the two germline ends. CDR3: CATSKESSDPQYF. In nucleotides, the CDR3 is TGTGCCACCAGCAAGGAGTCTTCGGATCCCCAGTACTTC.

The chain links TRBV6-2 or TRBV6-3 to TRBJ2-6; TRBD2 is a possible D gene (5 bases). CDR1 and CDR2 (germline): MNHEY, SVGEGT. This CDR3 is built from 16 residues. V was trimmed by 6 bases and J by 2 bases, leaving 14 bases between them. The DNA for the CDR3 is TGTGCCAGCAGCCCCACCTCAGCGGCTGGGGCCAACGTCCTGACTTTC. Residues: CASSPTSAAGANVLTF.

This clone was recorded a few times. CDR3 nucleotides: TGCAGCGTTGAAGAACAGGGCGGCACTGAAGCTTTCTTT. The encoded protein is CSVEEQGGTEAFF. V usage is TRBV29-1 and J usage is TRBJ1-1; the D gene is possibly TRBD1 (6 bases). The CDR3 totals 13 residues. Trimming pared 0 bases from V and 4 bases from J, leaving 9 bases between. Per the germline V gene, CDR1 is SQVTM and CDR2 is ANQGSEA.

This clone was seen a single time. The chain has TRBV19 and TRBJ2-2, with TRBD2 as a possible D gene (6 bases). The CDR3 has 15 amino acids. The germline V gene has CDR1 LNHDA and CDR2 SQIVND (reference sequence). With 7 bases removed from V and 1 base from J, the gap between germline ends came to 13 bases. DNA of the CDR3: TGTGCCAGTACGACCGGGACTGGGAACACCGGGGAGCTGTTTTTT. Protein product: CASTTGTGNTGELFF. Full variable domain (remainder filled in from reference TRBV19 and TRBJ2-2): DGGITQSPKYLFRKEGQNVTLSCEQNLNHDAMYWYRQDPGQGLRLIYYSQIVNDFQKGDIAEGYSVSREKKESFPLTVTSAQKNPTAFYLCASTTGTGNTGELFFGEGSRLTVL.

The CDR3 spells CSASPNRGNGYTF. The CDR3 DNA is TGCAGTGCTAGTCCAAACCGAGGGAATGGCTACACCTTC. The chain links TRBV20-1 to TRBJ1-2; D unresolved. The CDR3 contains 13 residues. In germline, CDR1 is DFQATT, CDR2 SNEGSKA (reference sequence). The germline V and J ends were trimmed by 3 bases and 6 bases, with 14 bases remaining between them.

The CDR3 sequence: CASRSKVTSGRASSYNEQFF. For the CDR3, the DNA is TGTGCCAGCAGGTCGAAGGTGACTAGCGGGAGGGCCAGCTCCTACAATGAGCAGTTCTTC. The chain recombines TRBV27 with TRBJ2-1; TRBD2 aligns across 14 bases. Germline CDR1 and CDR2: MNHEY and SMNVEV (reference sequence). J was trimmed by 0 bases and V by 6 bases; bases with no gene match: 13. CDR3 size: 20 residues.

This rearrangement joins TRBV19 to TRBJ1-1, with a tentative D call TRBD1 (6 bases). The V end lost 4 bases, the J end lost 0 bases, and 12 bases lay between the germline ends. Germline V gene lookup returns CDR1 LNHDA and CDR2 SQIVND (reference sequence). This CDR3 has 15 amino acids. The DNA of the CDR3 is TGTGCCAGTAGTACGAGGGGGGGTATGAACACTGAAGCTTTCTTT. This codes for CASSTRGGMNTEAFF. The full variable domain, its missing parts supplied by reference TRBV19 and TRBJ1-1, is DGGITQSPKYLFRKEGQNVTLSCEQNLNHDAMYWYRQDPGQGLRLIYYSQIVNDFQKGDIAEGYSVSREKKESFPLTVTSAQKNPTAFYLCASSTRGGMNTEAFFGQGTRLTVV.

This clone was seen a single time. The J gene is TRBJ2-3, the V gene TRBV19, with 7 bases that match TRBD1. Unmatched junction bases numbered 4, after V lost 2 bases and J lost 5 bases. In germline, CDR1 is LNHDA, CDR2 SQIVND (reference sequence). The CDR3 covers 14 residues. CDR3 loop: CASSINYRGDTQYF. The CDR3 DNA reads as TGTGCCAGTAGTATAAACTACAGGGGAGATACGCAGTATTTT.

The J gene is TRBJ2-5, the V gene TRBV7-3; TRBD1 might be the D (6 bases). There are 15 residues in the CDR3. Germline CDR1 SGHTA, CDR2 FQGTGA. Deletions cut 5 bases from V and 5 bases from J, with 18 bases between. The CDR3 bases are TGTGCCAGCAGCGAACGAGCAGGGGCCCGGGAGACCCAGTACTTC. Translating gives CASSERAGARETQYF.

This clone was seen just once. This chain joins TRBV29-1 and TRBJ1-2, with a possible D match to TRBD1 (5 bases). This CDR3 has 13 residues. The germline gives CDR1 SQVTM, CDR2 ANQGSEA. With 1 base removed from V and 6 bases from J, the gap between germline ends came to 12 bases. CDR3 loop: CSVEGGVGHGYTF. The CDR3 DNA sequence: TGCAGCGTTGAAGGGGGGGTTGGACATGGCTACACCTTC.

The chain carries TRBV5-6 and TRBJ2-1, with D maybe TRBD2 (6 bases). The V gene lost 4 bases and the J gene lost 7 bases, with 24 bases spanning the gap. Germline V lookup: CDR1 SGHDT, CDR2 YYEEEE. This CDR3 has 17 residues. The CDR3 region is CASSPIRTSTVTNEQFF. The CDR3 bases are TGTGCCAGCAGCCCCATTCGAACTAGCACGGTTACAAATGAGCAGTTCTTC.

This chain links TRBV19 with TRBJ1-2; perhaps TRBD1 as D (6 bases). V lost 4 bases and J 3 bases, leaving 18 bases between the germline ends. Germline CDR1 reads LNHDA; CDR2 reads SQIVND (reference sequence). The CDR3 loop spans 16 amino acids. For the CDR3, the DNA is TGTGCCAGTAGTAACTTCTACCGGGACAATGACTATGGCTACACCTTC. Its translation is CASSNFYRDNDYGYTF. The variable domain in full, completed from reference TRBV19 and TRBJ1-2, reads DGGITQSPKYLFRKEGQNVTLSCEQNLNHDAMYWYRQDPGQGLRLIYYSQIVNDFQKGDIAEGYSVSREKKESFPLTVTSAQKNPTAFYLCASSNFYRDNDYGYTFGSGTRLTVV.

The chain is built from TRBV30 and TRBJ1-5, with D possibly being TRBD1 (5 bases). The CDR3 is 13 amino acids. Trimming removed 1 base at V and 7 bases at J, with 11 bases between. CDR1 and CDR2 (germline): GTSNPN, SVGIG (reference sequence). The CDR3 nucleotides are TGTGCCTGGAGTGGGGGGGTGGGCCAGCCCCAGCATTTT. Translation: CAWSGGVGQPQHF.

V gene TRBV19 combines with J gene TRBJ1-2, with D perhaps matching TRBD1 (5 bases). This CDR3 has 14 amino acids. Germline V gene sequence: CDR1 LNHDA, CDR2 SQIVND (reference sequence). Trimming pared 5 bases from V and 4 bases from J, leaving 14 bases between. CDR3 coding DNA: TGTGCCAGTAGTGCCCAGGGTTCCGGCTATGGCTACACCTTC. Protein product: CASSAQGSGYGYTF.

V usage is TRBV7-2 and J usage is TRBJ1-5; D uncertain. This CDR3 has 14 amino acids. The germline gives CDR1 SGHTA, CDR2 FQGNSA. V lost 3 bases, J lost 3 bases, and 9 bases lay in between. The CDR3 nucleotides are TGTGCCAGCAGCTTCACCGGAGACAATCAGCCCCAGCATTTT. Translated: CASSFTGDNQPQHF.

The chain recombines TRBV6-2 or TRBV6-3 with TRBJ2-4, with D perhaps TRBD1 (6 bases). V dropped 5 bases and J dropped 6 bases, with 17 bases sitting between them. Per the germline V gene, CDR1 is MNHEY and CDR2 is SVGEGT. The CDR3 is 15 amino acids. The CDR3 DNA follows: TGTGCCAGCAGTACAAGGGACACCGTATTAAACATTCAGTACTTC. It specifies CASSTRDTVLNIQYF.

This clone was found a few times. The chain recombines TRBV9 with TRBJ2-2; TRBD1 matches 7 bases. This CDR3 region has 14 residues. J was trimmed by 6 bases and V by 6 bases; bases with no gene match: 8. Germline V lookup: CDR1 SGDLS, CDR2 YYNGEE. The DNA of the CDR3 is TGTGCCAGCACCTTAACAGGGGTGGCCGGGGAGCTGTTTTTT. Translating it yields CASTLTGVAGELFF. The variable domain in full, with the rest retrieved from reference TRBV9 and TRBJ2-2, is DSGVTQTPKHLITATGQRVTLRCSPRSGDLSVYWYQQSLDQGLQFLIQYYNGEERAKGNILERFSAQQFPDLHSELNLSSLELGDSALYFCASTLTGVAGELFFGEGSRLTVL.

The count of this clone is one. The rearrangement links TRBV9 to TRBJ2-3, with TRBD2 matching over 8 bases. The germline CDR1 and CDR2 sequences are SGDLS and YYNGEE. The CDR3 has 15 amino acids. The V segment lost 0 bases and the J segment 0 bases; nucleotides outside the gene matches: 0. In DNA form, the CDR3 reads TGTGCCAGCAGCGTAGGACTAGCGAGCACAGATACGCAGTATTTT. It specifies CASSVGLASTDTQYF.

The genes are TRBV9 and TRBJ2-1, with a tentative D call TRBD1 (6 bases). The V gene lost 3 bases and the J gene lost 6 bases, with 7 bases spanning the gap. The V gene's germline CDR1 is SGDLS and CDR2 YYNGEE. This CDR3 has 12 residues. As DNA, the CDR3 is TGTGCCAGCAGCGCACAGGGCAATGAGCAGTTCTTC. Protein sequence: CASSAQGNEQFF.

The chain has TRBV28 and TRBJ2-1; D might be TRBD2 (6 bases). V dropped 3 bases and J dropped 2 bases, with 17 bases sitting between them. CDR3 size: 17 residues. Germline assignment: CDR1 MDHEN and CDR2 SYDVKM. The CDR3 DNA follows: TGTGCCAGCAGTTTTCTAGCGCCTGCGTATACCTACAATGAGCAGTTCTTC. It is translated as CASSFLAPAYTYNEQFF.

This clone has only one observation. The chain joins TRBV11-3 to TRBJ1-1; 9 nucleotides match TRBD1. Germline CDR1 SGHNT, CDR2 YENEEA. The V and J ends lost 4 bases and 4 bases, in that order; junction bases with no gene match: 4. This CDR3 has 14 amino acids. The CDR3 DNA follows: TGTGCCAGCAGCTCCGGGACAGGGAGCACTGAAGCTTTCTTT. Translating gives CASSSGTGSTEAFF.

The CDR3 reads CASSQRGVRTEAFF. The CDR3 nucleotides read TGTGCCAGCAGCCAACGGGGGGTACGTACTGAAGCTTTCTTT. The V gene is TRBV6-5, the J gene TRBJ1-1; D is possibly TRBD1 (5 bases). Deletions cut 6 bases from V and 5 bases from J, with 16 bases between. This CDR3 has 14 amino acids. Germline V gives CDR1 MNHEY, CDR2 SVGAGI.

This clone was detected once. This CDR3 is CASSPQGTSSYNEQFF. The CDR3 DNA reads as TGTGCCAGCTCACCACAAGGGACTAGCTCCTACAATGAGCAGTTCTTC. The chain is built from TRBV18 and TRBJ2-1; 8 bases align to TRBD2. The ends lost 1 base at V and 0 bases at J; junction bases unmatched: 2. CDR1 KGHSH and CDR2 LQKENI come from the germline V gene. This CDR3 is built from 16 residues.

The V gene is TRBV12-5, the J gene TRBJ2-1, with a possible D match to TRBD1 (5 bases). This CDR3 is 12 amino acids long. V was cut by 6 bases and J by 12 bases, with 15 bases left in between. CDR1 is LGHNT and CDR2 is FRNRAP in the germline V gene. The chain's CDR3 is CASGYDSHRQFF. The CDR3 DNA follows: TGTGCTAGTGGATATGACAGCCATCGGCAGTTCTTC.

The V and J genes are TRBV25-1 and TRBJ2-7, with D uncertain. The germline gives CDR1 MGHDK, CDR2 SYGVNS. The CDR3 runs 12 residues. The V end lost 4 bases, the J end lost 2 bases, and 6 bases lay between the germline ends. The CDR3 reads CASSALTYEQYF. The CDR3 coding sequence is TGTGCCAGCAGTGCTTTAACCTACGAGCAGTACTTC.